Below, 27 T cell receptor beta chains from the same sample are listed, as sequenced in a study of blood T cell repertoires in COVID-19. The repertoire was sequenced with immunoSEQ multiplex PCR; TCRdb's copy has only in-frame clones and lacks some. The sample comprises 95,000 to 120,000 clones, just over 70% of which are singletons, and less than 2% rests with the top ten. The sample taken for sequencing was peripheral blood. All receptors come from a middle-aged woman with acute or convalescent COVID-19.

This chain uses TRBV4-2 with TRBJ1-4; maybe TRBD1 (6 bases). The CDR3 has 14 residues. Germline V gene lookup returns CDR1 LGHNA and CDR2 YNFKEQ. CDR3 protein: CEGYRGSANEKLFF. The CDR3 DNA reads as TGTGAGGGGTATAGGGGGTCAGCTAATGAAAAACTGTTTTTT.

This chain joins TRBV3-1 (or the pseudogene TRBV3-2) and TRBJ2-3; 7 bases agree with TRBD2. With 11 bases clipped from V and 1 base from J, the junction kept 9 bases outside the gene matches. This CDR3 region has 14 residues. Looked up from germline, CDR1 is LGHDT and CDR2 is YNNKEL (reference sequence). The CDR3 nucleotides are TGTGCCCCCGGGGAACGGGGGGGCACAGATACGCAGTATTTT. Translating gives CAPGERGGTDTQYF.

This chain connects TRBV6-5 to TRBJ2-4; D is perhaps TRBD1 (5 bases). The CDR3 totals 13 residues. Trimming pared 6 bases from V and 8 bases from J, leaving 14 bases between. Germline V gene sequence: CDR1 MNHEY, CDR2 SVGAGI. CDR3 loop: CASRGTGRDIQYF. The CDR3 DNA reads TGTGCCAGCAGGGGAACAGGAAGGGACATTCAGTACTTC.

CDR3: CASRGQGVATNEKLFF. DNA of the CDR3: TGTGCCAGCAGGGGACAGGGGGTTGCAACTAATGAAAAACTGTTTTTT. The chain uses TRBV19 and TRBJ1-4; 11 bases agree with TRBD1. The germline CDR1 and CDR2 sequences are LNHDA and SQIVND (reference sequence). V was clipped by 9 bases and J by 0 bases; unmatched bases: 6. The CDR3 is made up of 16 amino acids.

The V gene is TRBV5-1, the J gene TRBJ1-3, with 9 bases fitting TRBD1. Germline values: CDR1 SGHRS, CDR2 YFSETQ. Trimming cost V 3 bases and J 4 bases; bases outside gene matches: 8. The CDR3 length is 16 residues. The chain's CDR3 is CASSSAPGQGGNTIYF. The CDR3, as DNA: TGCGCCAGCAGCTCGGCCCCCGGACAGGGGGGAAACACCATATATTTT.

Written as DNA, the CDR3 is TGTGCCAGCAATGGGGCGACAGAAGAAAACAGAATCACAGATACGCAGTATTTT. Translated, it gives CASNGATEENRITDTQYF. V is TRBV3-1 (or the pseudogene TRBV3-2) and J is TRBJ2-3; a weak D match, TRBD1 (5 bases). Germline V gives CDR1 LGHDT, CDR2 YNNKEL (reference sequence). V was shortened by 7 bases and J by 2 bases, with 25 bases between the two germline ends. This CDR3 spans 18 amino acids.

The J gene is TRBJ1-4, the V gene TRBV5-1; D remains unclear. With 0 bases removed from V and 7 bases from J, the gap between germline ends came to 13 bases. The CDR3 is made up of 15 amino acids. The germline V gene encodes CDR1 SGHRS and CDR2 YFSETQ. CDR3 protein: CASSLALGGGEKLFF. CDR3 nucleotides: TGCGCCAGCAGCTTGGCCTTAGGAGGCGGTGAAAAACTGTTTTTT.

This clone was counted only a few times. This chain links TRBV11-3 with TRBJ2-1, with 7 bases that match TRBD1. Germline values: CDR1 SGHNT, CDR2 YENEEA. V was clipped by 5 bases and J by 7 bases; unmatched bases: 2. The CDR3 extends over 12 amino acids. CDR3 sequence reads: CASSPTGNEQFF. The CDR3 DNA reads TGTGCCAGCAGCCCGACAGGGAATGAGCAGTTCTTC.

The chain joins TRBV7-3 to TRBJ2-5; D perhaps matches TRBD1 (5 bases). Germline CDR1 SGHTA, CDR2 FQGTGA. The V and J ends lost 6 bases and 5 bases respectively, with 13 bases between them. This CDR3 contains 13 residues. DNA of the CDR3: TGTGCCAGCAGTCTCCAGGGTTTGGAGACCCAGTACTTC. It is translated as CASSLQGLETQYF.

The chain is built from TRBV5-1 and TRBJ2-7; 10 bases match TRBD1. The CDR3 has 19 residues. Trimming at V came to 0 bases and at J to 1 base, leaving 13 bases not matched to a gene. CDR1 is SGHRS and CDR2 is YFSETQ in the germline V gene. CDR3 nucleotide sequence: TGCGCCAGCAGCTTGGAGTTGGGGACAGGGGTATTTGGATCCTACGAGCAGTACTTC. Translated, it gives CASSLELGTGVFGSYEQYF. Variable domain in full (rest from reference TRBV5-1 and TRBJ2-7): KAGVTQTPRYLIKTRGQQVTLSCSPISGHRSVSWYQQTPGQGLQFLFEYFSETQRNKGNFPGRFSGRQFSNSRSEMNVSTLELGDSALYLCASSLELGTGVFGSYEQYFGPGTRLTVT.

The rearrangement uses TRBV6-2 or TRBV6-3 and TRBJ1-6, with TRBD1 as a possible D gene (5 bases). The V end was cut by 5 bases, the J end by 0 bases, with 20 bases between. Germline V CDR1 and CDR2: MNHEY, SVGEGT. The CDR3 has 19 residues. The CDR3 here is CASSLLGRGHLSYNSPLHF. In nucleotides, the CDR3 is TGTGCCAGCAGTCTCCTGGGGAGGGGCCATCTCTCCTATAATTCACCCCTCCACTTT.

The chain joins TRBV5-1 to TRBJ1-2, with D possibly matching TRBD1 (5 bases). Germline V gene sequence: CDR1 SGHRS, CDR2 YFSETQ. Trimming removed 2 bases at V and 2 bases at J, with 10 bases between. The CDR3 is 14 residues long. This CDR3 reads CASSLGGENYGYTF. CDR3 DNA: TGCGCCAGCAGCTTAGGAGGGGAAAACTATGGCTACACCTTC. Full variable domain (outside the CDR3, taken from reference TRBV5-1 and TRBJ1-2): KAGVTQTPRYLIKTRGQQVTLSCSPISGHRSVSWYQQTPGQGLQFLFEYFSETQRNKGNFPGRFSGRQFSNSRSEMNVSTLELGDSALYLCASSLGGENYGYTFGSGTRLTVV.

J is TRBJ1-2 and V is TRBV20-1; no clear D gene. V lost 3 bases, J lost 0 bases, and 14 bases lay in between. Germline-derived CDR1 and CDR2 are DFQATT and SNEGSKA (reference sequence). The CDR3 has 15 amino acids. The CDR3 region is CSASLRQLANYGYTF. The CDR3 nucleotides are TGCAGTGCTAGTCTCAGGCAGTTAGCTAACTATGGCTACACCTTC.

This chain links TRBV7-3 with TRBJ2-5; 7 nucleotides match TRBD1. The V segment lost 5 bases and the J segment 3 bases; nucleotides outside the gene matches: 12. This CDR3 is 16 amino acids long. Germline assignment: CDR1 SGHTA and CDR2 FQGTGA. In DNA, the CDR3 is TGTGCCAGCAGCCCAGACGGCGCAGGGGGTAAAGAGACCCAGTACTTC. It specifies CASSPDGAGGKETQYF.

The chain links TRBV30 to TRBJ1-1, with D unclear. Trimming took off 0 bases at V and 2 bases at J, with 16 bases between the two ends. The V gene's germline CDR1 is GTSNPN and CDR2 SVGIG (reference sequence). The CDR3 is 16 amino acids. As DNA, the CDR3 is TGTGCCTGGAGTGTCCGGCTCACAAGGAGAAACACTGAAGCTTTCTTT. Amino acid sequence: CAWSVRLTRRNTEAFF.

This chain joins TRBV29-1 and TRBJ2-1; TRBD1 agrees at 8 bases. The CDR3 runs to 13 residues. J gave up 0 bases and V 8 bases, and 3 bases lay outside the gene matches. Germline V gene data show CDR1 as SQVTM and CDR2 as ANQGSEA. In nucleotides, the CDR3 is TGCAGCTGGACAGGGAGCTCCTACAATGAGCAGTTCTTC. Protein product: CSWTGSSYNEQFF.

The chain uses TRBV19 and TRBJ2-3; TRBD2 aligns across 8 bases. The trim removed 5 bases at V and 0 bases at J, leaving 13 bases unmatched. Germline CDR1 and CDR2: LNHDA and SQIVND (reference sequence). This CDR3 comprises 18 residues. CDR3 DNA: TGTGCCAGTAGTCCTAGTCTCGGGGGGGGGCCGAGCACAGATACGCAGTATTTT. This codes for CASSPSLGGGPSTDTQYF.

The table lists this clone with a few counts. The chain joins TRBV21-1 to TRBJ2-1; TRBD2 reflects the table's D call only, with no check against the DNA. TRBV21-1 is reported as a pseudogene. This CDR3 is built from 15 residues. CDR3 residues: CASSKDTSGLNEQFF. The DNA for the CDR3 is TGTGCCAGCAGCAAAGACACTAGCGGTCTCAATGAGCAGTTCTTC.

The gene calls are TRBV10-3 and TRBJ1-5, with 7 nucleotides matching TRBD1. The CDR3 extends over 15 amino acids. The V gene's germline CDR1 is ENHRY and CDR2 SYGVKD. V was clipped by 8 bases and J by 4 bases; unmatched bases: 11. CDR3 sequence reads: CAISSQGGANQPQHF. CDR3 nucleotide sequence: TGTGCCATCTCCTCCCAGGGGGGAGCAAATCAGCCCCAGCATTTT.

This clone was detected once. This rearrangement joins TRBV9 to TRBJ2-1; 16 nucleotides match TRBD2. Germline CDR1 is SGDLS and CDR2 is YYNGEE. This CDR3 is 16 amino acids long. Germline trimming cut 4 bases from V and 9 bases from J; bases unmatched to any gene: 7. The CDR3 sequence is CASSSGTSGGEPEQFF. Here the CDR3 DNA reads TGTGCCAGCAGCTCCGGGACTAGCGGGGGGGAACCTGAGCAGTTCTTC.

The chain uses TRBV30 and TRBJ1-2; 8 bases agree with TRBD1. CDR1 and CDR2 (germline): GTSNPN, SVGIG (reference sequence). With 6 bases clipped from V and 4 bases from J, the junction kept 1 base outside the gene matches. The CDR3 runs to 11 residues. The DNA of the CDR3 is TGTGCCTGCGACAGGGGCTATGGCTACACCTTC. This sequence encodes CACDRGYGYTF.

The V and J genes are TRBV7-3 and TRBJ2-3; perhaps TRBD1 as D (5 bases). V lost 3 bases, J lost 5 bases, and 15 bases lay in between. Germline CDR1 SGHTA, CDR2 FQGTGA. This CDR3 region has 15 residues. The CDR3, as DNA: TGTGCCAGCAGCTTGCAGGGTACTGTGGGAGATACGCAGTATTTT. Its protein is CASSLQGTVGDTQYF.

The chain recombines TRBV7-2 with TRBJ2-4; D is unclear. The germline V gene encodes CDR1 SGHTA and CDR2 FQGNSA. The CDR3 extends over 13 amino acids. The V and J ends lost 5 bases and 0 bases respectively, with 5 bases between them. The CDR3 here is CASSTGAKNIQYF. In DNA, the CDR3 is TGTGCCAGCAGCACTGGAGCCAAAAACATTCAGTACTTC.

This chain uses TRBV6-5 with TRBJ2-7, with 11 bases that match TRBD1. This CDR3 comprises 15 residues. The V segment lost 6 bases and the J segment 1 base; nucleotides outside the gene matches: 5. Germline assignment: CDR1 MNHEY and CDR2 SVGAGI. Here the CDR3 reads CASSRGQGASYEQYF. The CDR3 region has the DNA TGTGCCAGCAGCCGCGGACAGGGGGCTTCCTACGAGCAGTACTTC.

Remarks on this clone: At one end the junction does not follow the germline gene, possibly because of a read error. The chain carries TRBV5-4 and TRBJ2-2; D unclear. The length of the CDR3 is 14 residues. Germline CDR1 SGHNT, CDR2 YYREEE (reference sequence). CDR3 residues: CVSSLDQRSGELFF. In DNA, the CDR3 is TGTGTCAGCAGCTTGGACCAGCGATCCGGGGAGCTGTTTTTT.

The chain joins TRBV7-2 to TRBJ2-1; a possible D gene is TRBD2 (6 bases). The CDR3 is 16 amino acids. The ends were cut back, 1 base at V and 10 bases at J, with 20 bases in the middle. Germline CDR1 and CDR2: SGHTA and FQGNSA. The CDR3 reads CASSLGAGLVSKEQFF. As DNA, the CDR3 is TGTGCCAGCAGCTTAGGGGCGGGACTCGTCTCCAAGGAGCAGTTCTTC.

V gene TRBV4-3 combines with J gene TRBJ2-7; weak D call: TRBD2 (5 bases). The CDR3 length is 13 residues. Trimming took 0 bases from V and 4 from J, leaving 7 bases between them. The V gene's germline CDR1 is LGHNA and CDR2 YSLEER. In DNA form, the CDR3 reads TGCGCCAGCAGCCAAGAGCCGGGATACGAGCAGTACTTC. This sequence encodes CASSQEPGYEQYF.